This T cell receptor (beta chain) was observed in a study of shared clonotypes between healthy human individuals. Overall study results and limits: Some naive CD4 clonotypes, roughly 4.8%, turned up in common across a handful of donors. Specimens sampled were limited to blood, with tissue repertoires likely differing.

Concerning this clone itself: Its cognate antigen is unknown.

The CDR3 sequence is 15 residues long. Trimming shortened V by 4 bases and J by 0 bases, and 14 bases separated the two germline ends. CDR1 is SGHRS, CDR2 YFSETQ, per germline. Assay used: immunoSEQ multiplex PCR; TCRdb lists only in-frame clones, some missing. The repertoire holds fewer than 400,000 clones, with roughly 70% as singletons. The rearrangement joins TRBV5-1 to TRBJ2-7, with D possibly matching TRBD1 (7 bases). The specimen sequenced was memory CD4+ T cells sorted from blood. Subset defined: CD45RA-negative fraction. The sequence derives from a man aged 30 to 39 in good health. For the CDR3, the DNA is TGCGCCAGCAGCCTGGGCGGGACAGACTCCTACGAGCAGTACTTC. It is translated as CASSLGGTDSYEQYF.